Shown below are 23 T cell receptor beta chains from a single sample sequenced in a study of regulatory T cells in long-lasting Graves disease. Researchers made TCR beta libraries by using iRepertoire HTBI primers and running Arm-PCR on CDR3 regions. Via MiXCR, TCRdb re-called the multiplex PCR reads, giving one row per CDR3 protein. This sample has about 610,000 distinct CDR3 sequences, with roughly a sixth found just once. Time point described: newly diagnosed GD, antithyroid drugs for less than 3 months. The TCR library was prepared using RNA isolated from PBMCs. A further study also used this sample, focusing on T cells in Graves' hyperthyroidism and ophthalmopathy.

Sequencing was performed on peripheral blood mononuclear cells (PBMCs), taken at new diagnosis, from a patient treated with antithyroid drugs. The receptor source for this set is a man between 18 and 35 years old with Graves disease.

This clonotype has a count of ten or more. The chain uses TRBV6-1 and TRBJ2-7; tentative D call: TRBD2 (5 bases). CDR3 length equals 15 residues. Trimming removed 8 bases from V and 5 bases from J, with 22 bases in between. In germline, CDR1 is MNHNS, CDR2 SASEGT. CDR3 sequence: CASGSRSEALNEQYF. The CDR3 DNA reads TGTGCCAGCGGCTCGAGGTCGGAGGCTCTGAACGAGCAGTACTTC.

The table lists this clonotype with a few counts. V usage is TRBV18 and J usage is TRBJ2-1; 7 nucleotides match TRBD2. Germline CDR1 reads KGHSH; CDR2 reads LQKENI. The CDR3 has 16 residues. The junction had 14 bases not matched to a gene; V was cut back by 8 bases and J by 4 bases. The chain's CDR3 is CASTAVVGGPYNEQFF. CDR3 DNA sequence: TGTGCCAGCACAGCGGTCGTGGGAGGGCCTTACAATGAGCAGTTCTTC. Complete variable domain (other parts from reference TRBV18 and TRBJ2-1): NAGVMQNPRHLVRRRGQEARLRCSPMKGHSHVYWYRQLPEEGLKFMVYLQKENIIDESGMPKERFSAEFPKEGPSILRIQQVVRGDSAAYFCASTAVVGGPYNEQFFGPGTRLTVL.

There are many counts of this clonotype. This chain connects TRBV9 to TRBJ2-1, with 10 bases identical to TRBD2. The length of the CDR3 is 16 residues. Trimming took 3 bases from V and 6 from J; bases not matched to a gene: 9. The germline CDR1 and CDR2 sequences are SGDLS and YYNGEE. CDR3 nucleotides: TGTGCCAGCAGCGATTTAACTAGCGGGGATACCAATGAGCAGTTCTTC. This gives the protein CASSDLTSGDTNEQFF.

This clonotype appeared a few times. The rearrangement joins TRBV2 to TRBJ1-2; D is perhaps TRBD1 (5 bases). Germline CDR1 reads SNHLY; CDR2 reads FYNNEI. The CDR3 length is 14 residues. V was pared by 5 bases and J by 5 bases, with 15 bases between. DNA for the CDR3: TGTGCCAGCAGTCTAGAACAGGTCGGGTATGGCTACACCTTC. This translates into CASSLEQVGYGYTF.

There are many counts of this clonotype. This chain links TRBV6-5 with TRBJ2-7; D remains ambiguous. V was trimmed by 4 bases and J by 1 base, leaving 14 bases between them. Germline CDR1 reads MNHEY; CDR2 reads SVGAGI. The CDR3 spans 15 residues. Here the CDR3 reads CASSSRLGSSYEQYF. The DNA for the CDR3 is TGTGCCAGCAGTTCCAGACTGGGAAGTTCCTACGAGCAGTACTTC.

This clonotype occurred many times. The CDR3 protein is CSATRGTGELFF. In DNA, the CDR3 is TGCAGCGCAACCAGGGGGACCGGGGAGCTGTTTTTT. This chain connects TRBV29-1 to TRBJ2-2, with 7 bases lining up with TRBD1. Germline CDR1 SQVTM, CDR2 ANQGSEA. The CDR3 extends over 12 amino acids. V was clipped by 7 bases and J by 5 bases; unmatched bases: 4.

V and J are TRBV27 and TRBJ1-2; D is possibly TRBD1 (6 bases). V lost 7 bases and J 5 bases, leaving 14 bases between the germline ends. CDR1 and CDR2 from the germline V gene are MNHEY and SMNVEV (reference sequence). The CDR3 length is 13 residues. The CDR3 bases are TGTGCCAGCAAAACCACGGACAGTTATGGCTACACCTTC. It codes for CASKTTDSYGYTF.

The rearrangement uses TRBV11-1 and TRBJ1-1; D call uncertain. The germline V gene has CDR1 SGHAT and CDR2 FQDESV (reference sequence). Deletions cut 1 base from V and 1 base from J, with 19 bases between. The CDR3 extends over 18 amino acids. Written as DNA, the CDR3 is TGTGCCAGCAGCTTAGAGTCGAGTGGATTCCAGGAGAACACTGAAGCTTTCTTT. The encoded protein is CASSLESSGFQENTEAFF. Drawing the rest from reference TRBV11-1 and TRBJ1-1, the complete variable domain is EAEVAQSPRYKITEKSQAVAFWCDPISGHATLYWYRQILGQGPELLVQFQDESVVDDSQLPKDRFSAERLKGVDSTLKIQPAELGDSAMYLCASSLESSGFQENTEAFFGQGTRLTVV.

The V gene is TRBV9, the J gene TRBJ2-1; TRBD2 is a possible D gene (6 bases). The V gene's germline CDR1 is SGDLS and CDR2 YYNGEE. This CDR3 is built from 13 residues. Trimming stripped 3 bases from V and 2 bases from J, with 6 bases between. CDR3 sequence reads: CASSGRAYNEQFF. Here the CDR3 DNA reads TGTGCCAGCAGCGGGAGGGCCTACAATGAGCAGTTCTTC. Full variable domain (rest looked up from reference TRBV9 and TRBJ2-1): DSGVTQTPKHLITATGQRVTLRCSPRSGDLSVYWYQQSLDQGLQFLIQYYNGEERAKGNILERFSAQQFPDLHSELNLSSLELGDSALYFCASSGRAYNEQFFGPGTRLTVL.

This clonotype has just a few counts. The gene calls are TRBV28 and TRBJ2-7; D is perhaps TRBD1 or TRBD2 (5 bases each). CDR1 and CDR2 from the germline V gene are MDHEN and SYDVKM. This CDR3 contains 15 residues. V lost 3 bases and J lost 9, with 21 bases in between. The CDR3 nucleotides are TGTGCCAGCAGTTTCGTTCAGGGTGCCTTTCGGGGGCAGTACTTC. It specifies CASSFVQGAFRGQYF.

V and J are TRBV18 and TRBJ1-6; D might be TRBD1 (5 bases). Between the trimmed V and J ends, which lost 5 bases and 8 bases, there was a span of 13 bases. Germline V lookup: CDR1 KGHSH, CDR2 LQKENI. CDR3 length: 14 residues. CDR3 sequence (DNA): TGTGCCAGCTCAATCGGGGGAAGGGATTCACCCCTCCACTTT. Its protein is CASSIGGRDSPLHF.

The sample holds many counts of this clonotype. The CDR3 spells CASSLGGTHSNQPQHF. The CDR3 DNA reads as TGTGCCAGCAGCTTGGGGGGGACACATAGCAATCAGCCCCAGCATTTT. The chain combines TRBV5-5 with TRBJ1-5, with D maybe TRBD1 (6 bases). Trimming removed 0 bases at V and 0 bases at J, with 10 bases between. The germline V gene encodes CDR1 SGHKS and CDR2 YYEKEE (reference sequence). The CDR3 loop spans 16 amino acids.

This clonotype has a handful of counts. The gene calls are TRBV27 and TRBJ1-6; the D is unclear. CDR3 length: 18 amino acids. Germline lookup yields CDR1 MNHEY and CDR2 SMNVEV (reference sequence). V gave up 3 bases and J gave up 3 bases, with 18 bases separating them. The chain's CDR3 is CASSLHVEGLGYNSPLHF. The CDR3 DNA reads TGTGCCAGCAGTTTGCATGTCGAAGGACTGGGCTATAATTCACCCCTCCACTTT.

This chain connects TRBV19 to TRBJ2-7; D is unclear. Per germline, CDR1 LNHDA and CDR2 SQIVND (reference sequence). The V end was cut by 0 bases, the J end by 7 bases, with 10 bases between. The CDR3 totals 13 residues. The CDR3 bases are TGTGCCAGTAGTATAGATTCCGGTGAAGAGCAGTACTTC. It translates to CASSIDSGEEQYF.

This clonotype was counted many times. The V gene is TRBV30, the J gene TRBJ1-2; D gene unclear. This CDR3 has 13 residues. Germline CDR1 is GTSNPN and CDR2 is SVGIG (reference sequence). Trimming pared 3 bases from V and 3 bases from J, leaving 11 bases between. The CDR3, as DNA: TGTGCCTGGAGAGGGAACACGTACTATGGCTACACCTTC. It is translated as CAWRGNTYYGYTF.

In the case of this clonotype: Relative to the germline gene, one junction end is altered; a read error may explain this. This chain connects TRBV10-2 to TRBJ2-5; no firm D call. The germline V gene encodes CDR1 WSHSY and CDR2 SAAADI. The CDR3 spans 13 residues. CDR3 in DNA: TGCGCCAGCAAGGTGGACCCCCAAGGGACCCAGTACTTC. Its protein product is CASKVDPQGTQYF.

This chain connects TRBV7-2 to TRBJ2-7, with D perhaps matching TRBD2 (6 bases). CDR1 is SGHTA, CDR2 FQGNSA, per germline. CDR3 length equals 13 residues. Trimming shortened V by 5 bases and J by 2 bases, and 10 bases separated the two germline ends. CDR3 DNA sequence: TGTGCCAGCAGCATACCTAGCGCCTACGAGCAGTACTTC. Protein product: CASSIPSAYEQYF.

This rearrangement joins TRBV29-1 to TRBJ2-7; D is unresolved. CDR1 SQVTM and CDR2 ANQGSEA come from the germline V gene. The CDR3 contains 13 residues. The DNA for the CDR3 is TGCAGTATGAGATCGTCATCAACCTACGAGCAGTACTTC. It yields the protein CSMRSSSTYEQYF.

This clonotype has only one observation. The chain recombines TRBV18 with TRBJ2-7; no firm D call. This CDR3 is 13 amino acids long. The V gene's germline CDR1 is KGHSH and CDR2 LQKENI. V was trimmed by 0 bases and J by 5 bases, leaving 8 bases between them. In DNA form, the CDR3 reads TGTGCCAGCTCACCACCGGCATCACACGAGCAGTACTTC. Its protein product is CASSPPASHEQYF. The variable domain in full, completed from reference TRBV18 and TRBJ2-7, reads NAGVMQNPRHLVRRRGQEARLRCSPMKGHSHVYWYRQLPEEGLKFMVYLQKENIIDESGMPKERFSAEFPKEGPSILRIQQVVRGDSAAYFCASSPPASHEQYFGPGTRLTVT.

CDR3 sequence reads: CASSAGQAEETQYF. Written as DNA, the CDR3 is TGTGCCAGCAGTGCAGGTCAGGCAGAAGAGACCCAGTACTTC. The V call is TRBV6-1, the J call TRBJ2-5; D gene uncertain. CDR3 length: 14 amino acids. The V and J ends lost 4 bases and 3 bases respectively, with 12 bases between them. CDR1 and CDR2 from the germline V gene are MNHNS and SASEGT.

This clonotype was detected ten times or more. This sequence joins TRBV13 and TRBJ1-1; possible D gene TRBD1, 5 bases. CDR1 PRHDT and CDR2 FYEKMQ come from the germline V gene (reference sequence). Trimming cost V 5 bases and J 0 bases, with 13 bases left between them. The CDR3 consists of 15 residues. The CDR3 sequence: CASSPEGPLNTEAFF. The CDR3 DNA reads TGTGCCAGCAGCCCGGAGGGACCGTTGAACACTGAAGCTTTCTTT.

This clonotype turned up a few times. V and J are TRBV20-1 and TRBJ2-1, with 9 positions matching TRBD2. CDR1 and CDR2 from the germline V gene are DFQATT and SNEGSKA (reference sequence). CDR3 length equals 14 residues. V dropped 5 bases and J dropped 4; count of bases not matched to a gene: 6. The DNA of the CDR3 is TGCAGTGCTTTTAGCGGGAGTTCTTACAATGAGCAGTTCTTC. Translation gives CSAFSGSSYNEQFF.

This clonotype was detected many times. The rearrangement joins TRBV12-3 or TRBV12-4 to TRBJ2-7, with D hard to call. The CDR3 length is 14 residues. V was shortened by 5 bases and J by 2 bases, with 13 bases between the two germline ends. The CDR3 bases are TGTGCCAGCAGTCCCCAGGCGCATACCTACGAGCAGTACTTC. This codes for CASSPQAHTYEQYF.